This TCR beta chain is from a study of cytomegalovirus exposure and HLA in healthy donors. In the study overall: The 100 million to 140 million unique TCR beta sequences, from approximately 170 million T cells, were found by an earlier analysis. The Caucasian-associated ancestry cluster held roughly 78% of 300 to 500 genotyped donors. Points from the study as a whole: The study recorded 150 to 200 TCR beta chains that were cytomegalovirus-associated. The likely origin of a cluster of highly shared sequence variants was a sequencing artifact.

This CDR3 is built from 15 residues. J was trimmed by 3 bases and V by 4 bases; bases with no gene match: 4. Germline V gives CDR1 SGDLS, CDR2 YYNGEE. PCR used 60 Vbeta primers and 13 Jbeta primers. Sequenced by immunoSEQ multiplex PCR; TCRdb stores in-frame clones only, minus some. The repertoire consists of under 150,000 clones, with 73% occurring once and the leading ten covering roughly 1.3%. For this clone: As yet, its antigen is unknown.

The source material was PBMCs. The receptor was isolated from a woman aged 35 to 49 in good health and CMV-seronegative. The rearrangement links TRBV9 to TRBJ1-4; 9 nucleotides line up with TRBD1. The CDR3 is CASSPYRGPNEKLFF. The CDR3 bases are TGTGCCAGCAGCCCATACAGGGGGCCTAATGAAAAACTGTTTTTT.